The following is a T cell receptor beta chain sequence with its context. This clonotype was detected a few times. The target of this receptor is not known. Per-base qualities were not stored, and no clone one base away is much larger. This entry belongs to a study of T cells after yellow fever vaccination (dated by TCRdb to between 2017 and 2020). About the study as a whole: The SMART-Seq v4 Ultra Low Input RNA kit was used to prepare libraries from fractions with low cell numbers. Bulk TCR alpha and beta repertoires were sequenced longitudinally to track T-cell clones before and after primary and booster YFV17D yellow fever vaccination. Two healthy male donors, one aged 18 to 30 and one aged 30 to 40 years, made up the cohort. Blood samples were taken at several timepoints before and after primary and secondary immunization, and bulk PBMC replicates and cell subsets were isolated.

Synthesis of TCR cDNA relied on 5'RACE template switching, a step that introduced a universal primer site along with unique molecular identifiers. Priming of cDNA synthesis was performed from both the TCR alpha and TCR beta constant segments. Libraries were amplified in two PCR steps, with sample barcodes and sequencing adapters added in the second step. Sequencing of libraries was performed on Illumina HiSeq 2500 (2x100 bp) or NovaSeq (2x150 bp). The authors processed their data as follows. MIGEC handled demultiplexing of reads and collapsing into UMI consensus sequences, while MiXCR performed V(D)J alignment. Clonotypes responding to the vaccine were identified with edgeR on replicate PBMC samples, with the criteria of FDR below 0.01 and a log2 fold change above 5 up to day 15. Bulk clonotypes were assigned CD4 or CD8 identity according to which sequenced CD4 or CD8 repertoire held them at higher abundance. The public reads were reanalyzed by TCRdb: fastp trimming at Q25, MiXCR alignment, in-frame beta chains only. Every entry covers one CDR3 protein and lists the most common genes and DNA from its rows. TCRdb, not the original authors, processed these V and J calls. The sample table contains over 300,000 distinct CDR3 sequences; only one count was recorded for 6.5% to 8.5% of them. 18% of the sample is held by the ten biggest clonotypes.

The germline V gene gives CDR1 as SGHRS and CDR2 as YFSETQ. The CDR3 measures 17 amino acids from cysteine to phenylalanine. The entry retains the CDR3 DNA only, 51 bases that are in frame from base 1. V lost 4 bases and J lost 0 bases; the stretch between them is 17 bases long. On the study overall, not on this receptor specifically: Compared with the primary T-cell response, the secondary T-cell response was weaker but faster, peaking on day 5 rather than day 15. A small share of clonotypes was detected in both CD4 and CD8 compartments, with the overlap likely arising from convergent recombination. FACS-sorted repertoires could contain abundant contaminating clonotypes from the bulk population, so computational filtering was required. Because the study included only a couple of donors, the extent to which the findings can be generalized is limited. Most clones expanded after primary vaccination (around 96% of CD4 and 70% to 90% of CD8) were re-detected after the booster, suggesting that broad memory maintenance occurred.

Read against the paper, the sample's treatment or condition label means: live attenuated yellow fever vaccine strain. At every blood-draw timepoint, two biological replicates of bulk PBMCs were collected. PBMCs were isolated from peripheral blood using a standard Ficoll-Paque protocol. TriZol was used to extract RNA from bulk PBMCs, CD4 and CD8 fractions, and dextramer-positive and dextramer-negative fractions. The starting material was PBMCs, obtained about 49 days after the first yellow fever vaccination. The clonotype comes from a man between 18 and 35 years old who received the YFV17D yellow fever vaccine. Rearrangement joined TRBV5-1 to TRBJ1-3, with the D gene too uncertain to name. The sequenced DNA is TGCGCCAGCAGCCTTGACCCGGGTGTCCTCTCTGGAAACACCATATATTTT. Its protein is CASSLDPGVLSGNTIYF. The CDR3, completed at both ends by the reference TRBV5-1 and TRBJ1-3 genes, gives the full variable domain KAGVTQTPRYLIKTRGQQVTLSCSPISGHRSVSWYQQTPGQGLQFLFEYFSETQRNKGNFPGRFSGRQFSNSRSEMNVSTLELGDSALYLCASSLDPGVLSGNTIYFGEGSWLTVV.